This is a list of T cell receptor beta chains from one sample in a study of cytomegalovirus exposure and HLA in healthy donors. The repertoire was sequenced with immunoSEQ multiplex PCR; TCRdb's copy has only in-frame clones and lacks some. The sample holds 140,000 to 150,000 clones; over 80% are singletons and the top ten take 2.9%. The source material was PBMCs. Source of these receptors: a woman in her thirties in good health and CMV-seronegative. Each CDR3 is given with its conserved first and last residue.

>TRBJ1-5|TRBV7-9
CSSRRENQPQHF
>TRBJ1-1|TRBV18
CASSPAPSTEAFF
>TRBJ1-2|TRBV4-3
CASSQDLTAQTEGYTF
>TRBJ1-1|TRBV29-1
CSGMTGGGNTEAFF
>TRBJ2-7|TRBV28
CASSTRELRLSYEQYF
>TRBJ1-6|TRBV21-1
CASSKAAGAAYNSPLHF
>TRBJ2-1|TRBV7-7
CASSRIEGDVEQFF
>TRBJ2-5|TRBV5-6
CASSRGTRLNQETQYF
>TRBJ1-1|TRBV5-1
CASSSTGGNAEAFF
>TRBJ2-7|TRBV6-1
CASSAGTSGYEQYF
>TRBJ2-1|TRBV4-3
CASSQGASSYNEQFF
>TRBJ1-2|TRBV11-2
CASSLEGALGYGYTF
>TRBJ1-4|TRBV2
CASSELGQFGEKLFF
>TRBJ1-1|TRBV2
CASIRTGSNTEAFF
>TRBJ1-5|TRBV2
CASAPQGSNQPQHF
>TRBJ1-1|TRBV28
CASSPPGTGSFMNTEAFF
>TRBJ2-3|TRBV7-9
CASSFLPDTQYF
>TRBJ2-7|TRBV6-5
CASSFPGLAGGEQYF
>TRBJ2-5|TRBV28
CASSSELEGGETQYF
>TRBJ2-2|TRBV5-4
CASSLAAQRKNTGELFF
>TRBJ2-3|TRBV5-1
CASSLPRQQGGADTQYF
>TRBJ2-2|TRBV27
CASSPRGRATGELFF
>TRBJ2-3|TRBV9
CAGHGGGDTQYF
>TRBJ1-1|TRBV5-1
CASSLAGRLNTEAFF
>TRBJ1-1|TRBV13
CASWSVGLGQSEAFF
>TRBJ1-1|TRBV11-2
CASSHPGGNTEAFF
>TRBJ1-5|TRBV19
CASRAPKGMNQPQHF
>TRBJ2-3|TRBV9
CASGGLAEDTQYF
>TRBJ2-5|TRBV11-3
CASSLVRLAGGMETQYF
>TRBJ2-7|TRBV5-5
CASSRRTGKYIDEQYF